A selection of T cell receptor beta chains follows, all from one sample in a study of cytomegalovirus exposure and HLA in healthy donors. Data came from immunoSEQ multiplex PCR; TCRdb stores just in-frame clones and leaves some out. The sample holds more than 150,000 clones, roughly nine tenths seen once. The sequencing input was PBMCs. These receptors originate from a girl younger than two in good health and CMV-seronegative. The CDR3 runs from the conserved cysteine through the conserved F or W. A D gene is named only where the DNA matches it firmly. Size values are once, few and many counts, or a class for expanded clones, and some rows have none.

TRBD2	16	.	TRBV11-2	TRBJ2-7	CASSLGGWAGGYEQYF	TGTGCCAGCAGCTTAGGGGGTTGGGCGGGGGGCTACGAGCAGTACTTC
.	14	.	TRBV11-2	TRBJ2-7	CASSLERQTTSRYF	TGTGCCAGCAGCTTAGAGCGGCAGACTACGAGCAGGTACTTC
.	11	.	TRBV20-1	TRBJ1-2	CSVEVQIGYTF	TGCAGTGTAGAGGTGCAAATAGGCTACACCTTC
.	12	.	TRBV6-5	TRBJ2-7	CASSSPTGEQYF	TGTGCCAGCAGTTCACCCACAGGGGAGCAGTACTTC
.	14	.	TRBV2	TRBJ1-2	CASSEGGGPYGYTF	TGTGCCAGCAGTGAAGGGGGGGGGCCCTATGGCTACACCTTC
.	14	.	TRBV30	TRBJ2-5	CAWAAGRARETQYF	TGTGCCTGGGCGGCAGGCAGGGCAAGAGAGACCCAGTACTTC
TRBD1	15	.	TRBV10-2	TRBJ1-2	CASSETNRGNYGYTF	TGCGCCAGCAGTGAAACCAACAGGGGTAACTATGGCTACACCTTC
TRBD1	12	.	TRBV10-3	TRBJ1-1	CAITTRDSEAFF	TGTGCCATCACCACCCGGGACAGTGAAGCTTTCTTT
TRBD2	17	.	TRBV5-1	TRBJ2-1	CASSFHPASGMNNEQFF	TGCGCCAGCAGCTTCCATCCCGCTAGCGGGATGAACAATGAGCAGTTCTTC
TRBD1	13	.	TRBV5-1	TRBJ2-7	CASSKDRGYEQYF	TGCGCCAGCAGCAAGGACAGGGGGTACGAGCAGTACTTC
TRBD2	16	.	TRBV9	TRBJ2-4	CASSVGERERVHIQYF	TGTGCCAGCAGCGTAGGGGAGCGGGAGAGGGTTCACATTCAGTACTTC
.	16	few	TRBV9	TRBJ2-3	CASSVEGGGATDTQYF	TGTGCCAGCAGCGTAGAGGGGGGGGGCGCGACAGATACGCAGTATTTT
.	15	few	TRBV6-5	TRBJ1-1	CASSYSQGGYTEAFF	TGTGCCAGCAGTTACTCGCAGGGCGGATACACTGAAGCTTTCTTT
.	14	.	TRBV5-4	TRBJ1-2	CASSWWTANYGYTF	TGTGCCAGCAGCTGGTGGACAGCCAACTATGGCTACACCTTC
.	15	.	TRBV18	TRBJ2-2	CASSFAAANTGELFF	TGTGCCAGCTCATTTGCCGCGGCCAACACCGGGGAGCTGTTTTTT
.	13	.	TRBV4-3	TRBJ1-5	CASSQGGYGPQHF	TGCGCCAGCAGCCAAGGAGGGTATGGGCCCCAGCATTTT
.	11	once	TRBV6-4	TRBJ2-3	CASSEGGRQYF	TGTGCCAGCAGTGAGGGGGGTAGGCAGTATTTT
.	13	.	TRBV7-3	TRBJ2-5	CASSLGSGETQYF	TGTGCCAGCAGCTTAGGCTCGGGAGAGACCCAGTACTTC
TRBD1	15	.	TRBV5-1	TRBJ1-2	CASSQGQGGFYGYTF	TGCGCCAGCAGCCAAGGACAGGGGGGTTTCTATGGCTACACCTTC
.	16	.	TRBV28	TRBJ2-4	CASSIGGHLAKNIQYF	TGTGCCAGCAGTATTGGGGGACACCTAGCCAAAAACATTCAGTACTTC
TRBD1	17	.	TRBV27	TRBJ1-5	CASSPGQGILLPSPQHF	TGTGCCAGCAGTCCGGGACAGGGGATATTGTTACCCTCGCCCCAGCATTTT
TRBD1	16	.	TRBV7-9	TRBJ2-5	CSSSPSTGQSQETQYF	TGTTCCAGCAGCCCGAGTACGGGACAGTCCCAAGAGACCCAGTACTTC
TRBD1	15	few	TRBV6-5	TRBJ2-2	CASSRGQSSTGELFF	TGTGCCAGCAGCAGGGGACAGTCGAGCACCGGGGAGCTGTTTTTT
TRBD1	13	.	TRBV29-1	TRBJ2-7	CSVMGQQSTEQYF	TGCAGCGTGATGGGACAGCAGTCCACCGAGCAGTACTTC
.	13	few	TRBV7-9	TRBJ1-2	CASSWDTGYGYTF	TGTGCCAGCAGCTGGGACACAGGCTATGGCTACACCTTC
.	15	.	TRBV14	TRBJ2-5	CASSQDKERGETQYF	TGTGCCAGCAGCCAAGATAAGGAGCGTGGGGAGACCCAGTACTTC
.	13	.	TRBV19	TRBJ2-7	CATAPADYYEQYF	TGTGCCACCGCCCCAGCGGATTACTACGAGCAGTACTTC
TRBD1	15	once	TRBV19	TRBJ1-5	CASSIDRGSNQPQHF	TGTGCCAGTAGTATAGACAGGGGGAGCAATCAGCCCCAGCATTTT